The rows below give T cell receptor beta chains drawn from one sample of a study of human T cells and chemical hapten exposure. One entry per CDR3 protein results from TCRdb running MiXCR on the RACE reads. Here the sample spans approximately 97,000 distinct CDR3 sequences, 11% being singletons. This material consisted of whole blood, taken in connection with sensitization to the hapten diphenylcyclopropenone (DPC). Receptor source: a middle-aged woman with alopecia areata. Some clones in this sample may be carry-over from other donors' samples. CDR3s include the opening cysteine and the closing phenylalanine or tryptophan. A D gene is named only where the DNA matches it firmly. Clone size is given for some rows only: seen once, a few or many times, or a class if the clone is expanded.

V	size	D	J	CDR3	DNA
TRBV11-2	many	-	TRBJ1-2	CASRTVAAADGYTF	TGTGCCAGCAGGACGGTGGCGGCCGCCGATGGCTACACCTTC
TRBV6-2/TRBV6-3	-	TRBD2	TRBJ2-5	CASSPSGIQETQYF	TGTGCCAGCAGTCCTAGCGGGATCCAAGAGACCCAGTACTTC
TRBV24-1	many	-	TRBJ2-4	CATSTGAGRNIQYF	TGTGCCACCAGTACAGGGGCGGGAAGGAACATTCAGTACTTC
TRBV11-2	few	-	TRBJ2-7	CASSLTGASSYEQYF	TGTGCCAGCAGCCTGACGGGCGCCAGCTCCTACGAGCAGTACTTC
TRBV7-9	-	-	TRBJ1-1	CASSLGRGPVGTEAFF	TGTGCCAGCAGCTTGGGGCGGGGCCCGGTGGGTACTGAAGCTTTCTTT
TRBV27	many	-	TRBJ1-1	CASSSRTPTTEAFF	TGTGCCAGCAGCTCTAGGACGCCTACCACTGAAGCTTTCTTT
TRBV6-6	few	-	TRBJ2-7	CASGPEAGAREQYF	TGTGCCAGCGGGCCCGAGGCAGGCGCGCGCGAGCAGTACTTC
TRBV6-5	many	TRBD1	TRBJ2-7	CASSIRGQASYEQYF	TGTGCCAGCAGCATCCGCGGACAGGCCTCCTACGAGCAGTACTTC
TRBV9	many	-	TRBJ2-7	CASSPRWFSSYEQYF	TGTGCCAGCAGCCCCCGGTGGTTTAGCTCCTACGAGCAGTACTTC
TRBV6-2/TRBV6-3	few	-	TRBJ1-5	CASRPSQIGADQPQHF	TGTGCCAGCAGACCGTCGCAGATTGGGGCGGATCAGCCCCAGCATTTT
TRBV18	many	TRBD1	TRBJ2-7	CASSTPGQGTYEQYF	TGTGCCAGCTCAACCCCGGGACAGGGCACCTACGAGCAGTACTTC